These 14 T cell receptor beta chains share one sample of origin, sequenced in a study of a mutant IDH1 vaccine in newly diagnosed glioma. Produced via immunoSEQ multiplex PCR; TCRdb's table is partial and in-frame only. The table records 110,000 or so clones, under 90% of them present only once. Their cognate antigens are unknown. Time point noted: week 11, during vaccination. Doses comprised 300 ug of mutant IDH1 20-mer peptide each, plus topical imiquimod. The sample in question was PBMCs, obtained from a glioma patient whose treatment included an IDH1 peptide vaccine. These TCRs come from a woman between 50 and 59 years old with glioma.

The V call is TRBV29-1, the J call TRBJ2-1; 9 bases match TRBD1. Per the germline V gene, CDR1 is SQVTM and CDR2 is ANQGSEA. The trim removed 4 bases at V and 4 bases at J, leaving 2 bases unmatched. There are 13 residues in the CDR3. CDR3 sequence (DNA): TGCAGCGTTGGACAGGGGGTATACAATGAGCAGTTCTTC. Translating it yields CSVGQGVYNEQFF.

The chain links TRBV5-6 to TRBJ2-1, with 12 positions matching TRBD2. V was pared by 2 bases and J by 9 bases, with 6 bases of the junction left unmatched. CDR1 and CDR2 (germline): SGHDT, YYEEEE. The CDR3 spans 15 residues. This CDR3 is CASSFRLAGVGEQFF. The CDR3 nucleotides are TGTGCCAGCAGCTTCAGACTAGCGGGAGTAGGTGAGCAGTTCTTC.

The chain joins TRBV11-2 to TRBJ2-3; D is perhaps TRBD2 (6 bases). The germline V gene has CDR1 SGHAT and CDR2 FQNNGV. The CDR3 consists of 18 residues. The ends were cut back, 5 bases at V and 0 bases at J, with 21 bases in the middle. CDR3 nucleotides: TGTGCCAGCAGCAATAGACCGGGGGTGAGAGCTAGCACAGATACGCAGTATTTT. As protein: CASSNRPGVRASTDTQYF.

This chain links TRBV30 with TRBJ1-6; 7 bases line up with TRBD1. CDR1 GTSNPN and CDR2 SVGIG come from the germline V gene (reference sequence). Trimming at V came to 3 bases and at J to 6 bases, leaving 5 bases not matched to a gene. CDR3 length: 14 residues. DNA of the CDR3: TGTGCCTGGAGGGGAGGGGGCCCTAATTCACCCCTCCACTTT. As protein: CAWRGGGPNSPLHF.

The chain links TRBV7-2 to TRBJ2-7; 8 bases fit TRBD2. V was clipped by 5 bases and J by 2 bases; unmatched bases: 8. The CDR3 spans 15 residues. Germline values: CDR1 SGHTA, CDR2 FQGNSA. The CDR3 sequence: CASSPKREPPYEQYF. DNA of the CDR3: TGTGCCAGCAGCCCAAAGCGGGAGCCACCCTACGAGCAGTACTTC.

The V call is TRBV18, the J call TRBJ2-1, with 8 positions matching TRBD1. V lost 6 bases and J lost 4; bases outside the gene matches: 5. Germline V gives CDR1 KGHSH, CDR2 LQKENI. CDR3 length equals 14 residues. This chain's CDR3 is CASSRQGIYNEQFF. DNA of the CDR3: TGTGCCAGCTCCCGACAGGGGATATACAATGAGCAGTTCTTC.

Note on this clone: One end of the junction varies from germline; a read error may be responsible. V usage is TRBV5-1 and J usage is TRBJ2-2, with D possibly TRBD2 on 5 matching bases. The germline V gene encodes CDR1 SGHRS and CDR2 YFSETQ. The CDR3 is 15 amino acids. CDR3: CASSLSSTNTGELLF. DNA for the CDR3: TGCGCCAGCAGCTTGAGCAGCACGAACACCGGGGAGCTGCTTTTT.

This sequence joins TRBV5-1 and TRBJ2-5, with D uncertain. The DNA end favors TRBJ2-7, so the J call may be wrong. The CDR3 totals 12 residues. The germline V gene has CDR1 SGHRS and CDR2 YFSETQ. CDR3 sequence reads: CASSSDHYEQYF. As DNA, the CDR3 is TGCGCCAGCAGCTCGGACCACTACGAGCAGTACTTC.

This chain links TRBV7-8 with TRBJ2-1, with D maybe TRBD2 (6 bases). The CDR3 runs to 14 residues. Germline-derived CDR1 and CDR2 are SGHVS and FQNEAQ. Deletions cut 2 bases from V and 5 bases from J, with 10 bases between. The chain's CDR3 is CASSLRDWDNEQFF. CDR3 bases: TGTGCCAGCAGCTTAAGGGACTGGGACAATGAGCAGTTCTTC.

The rearrangement links TRBV19 to TRBJ1-5; TRBD1 might be the D (5 bases). Germline assignment: CDR1 LNHDA and CDR2 SQIVND (reference sequence). The CDR3 covers 12 residues. Trimming left V 4 bases short and J 7 bases short, with 8 bases between. For the CDR3, the DNA is TGTGCCAGTAGTAACAAGGGGCAGCCCCAGCATTTT. As protein: CASSNKGQPQHF.

The genes are TRBV5-8 and TRBJ2-1, with D unresolved. The CDR3 extends over 13 amino acids. Germline CDR1 and CDR2: SGHTS and YDEGEE. With 0 bases removed from V and 8 bases from J, the gap between germline ends came to 9 bases. CDR3 DNA sequence: TGTGCCAGCAGCTTGGGAGGATCGGATGAGCAGTTCTTC. This encodes CASSLGGSDEQFF.

This chain links TRBV10-2 with TRBJ2-1, with D tentatively TRBD1 or TRBD2 (5 bases each). Between the trimmed V and J ends, which lost 6 bases and 3 bases, there was a span of 21 bases. Germline V lookup: CDR1 WSHSY, CDR2 SAAADI. CDR3 size: 17 residues. The CDR3 bases are TGCGCCAGCAGAGGGACGGCCTTAGATAATTTCTACAATGAGCAGTTCTTC. Its protein product is CASRGTALDNFYNEQFF.

The chain combines TRBV30 with TRBJ1-3; no reliable D call. Germline V gene lookup returns CDR1 GTSNPN and CDR2 SVGIG (reference sequence). The CDR3 extends over 15 amino acids. The V gene lost 6 bases and the J gene lost 0 bases, with 15 bases spanning the gap. The CDR3: CACSKGLTSGNTIYF. CDR3 nucleotide sequence: TGTGCCTGTTCGAAGGGCCTGACCTCTGGAAACACCATATATTTT.

This clone appeared a few times. The gene calls are TRBV13 and TRBJ1-2; 9 nucleotides match TRBD1. The V gene's germline CDR1 is PRHDT and CDR2 FYEKMQ (reference sequence). This CDR3 comprises 15 residues. J gave up 4 bases and V 0 bases, and 3 bases lay outside the gene matches. CDR3 in amino acids: CASSLGDRGGYGYTF. CDR3 DNA sequence: TGTGCCAGCAGCTTAGGGGACAGGGGTGGCTATGGCTACACCTTC.